The following is a T cell receptor beta chain sequence with its context. The germline V gene encodes CDR1 SQVTM and CDR2 ANQGSEA. The CDR3 spans 11 residues. The V gene lost 7 bases and the J gene lost 5 bases, with 11 bases spanning the gap. Authors' methods: Quantification of nucleated cells was approximated via reference gene primer amplification. Some clones are missing from TCRdb's copy, which holds only in-frame ones; the method was immunoSEQ multiplex PCR. V and J calls plus clone size are reproduced from that table; the DNA served to infer D and trimming. Among roughly 200,000 clones listed, about nine tenths were seen once. Residents of about two dozen US areas, aged about 18 to 95 years, made up the participants. Participants were placed into cohorts based on the clinical history they reported. This sample stems from a study of blood T cell repertoires in COVID-19. The wider study: Sites in the United States, Italy and Spain provided acute and convalescent COVID-19 samples.

The chain has TRBV29-1 and TRBJ1-1; D is unclear. This receptor was obtained from a man aged 18-30 years with acute COVID-19. Sequencing was performed on PBMCs or T cells enriched from blood (not recorded which). The CDR3 loop reads CSAPSSTEAFF. CDR3 DNA sequence: TGCAGCGCCCCGTCGAGTACTGAAGCTTTCTTT.